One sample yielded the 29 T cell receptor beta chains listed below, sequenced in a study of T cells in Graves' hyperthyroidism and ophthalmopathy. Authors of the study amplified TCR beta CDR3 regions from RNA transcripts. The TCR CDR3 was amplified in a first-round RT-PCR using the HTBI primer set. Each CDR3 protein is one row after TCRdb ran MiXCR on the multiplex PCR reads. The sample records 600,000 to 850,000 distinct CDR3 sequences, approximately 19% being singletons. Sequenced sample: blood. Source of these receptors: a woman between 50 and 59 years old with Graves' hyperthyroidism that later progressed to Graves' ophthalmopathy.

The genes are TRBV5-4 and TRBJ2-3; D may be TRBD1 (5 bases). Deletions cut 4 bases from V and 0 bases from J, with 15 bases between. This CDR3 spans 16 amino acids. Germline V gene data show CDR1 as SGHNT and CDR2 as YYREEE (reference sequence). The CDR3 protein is CASSPGASRSTDTQYF. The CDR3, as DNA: TGTGCCAGCAGCCCTGGGGCCTCGAGGAGCACAGATACGCAGTATTTT.

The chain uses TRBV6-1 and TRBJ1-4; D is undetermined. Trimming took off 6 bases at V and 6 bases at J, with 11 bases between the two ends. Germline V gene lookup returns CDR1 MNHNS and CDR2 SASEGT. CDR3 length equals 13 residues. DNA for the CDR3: TGTGCCAGCAGCACACCTCCCTATGAAAAACTGTTTTTT. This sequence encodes CASSTPPYEKLFF.

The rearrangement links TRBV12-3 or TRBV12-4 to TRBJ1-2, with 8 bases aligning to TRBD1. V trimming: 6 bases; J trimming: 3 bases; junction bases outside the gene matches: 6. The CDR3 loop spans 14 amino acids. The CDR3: CASRDRDTYYGYTF. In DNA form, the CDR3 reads TGTGCCAGCAGGGACAGGGACACCTACTATGGCTACACCTTC.

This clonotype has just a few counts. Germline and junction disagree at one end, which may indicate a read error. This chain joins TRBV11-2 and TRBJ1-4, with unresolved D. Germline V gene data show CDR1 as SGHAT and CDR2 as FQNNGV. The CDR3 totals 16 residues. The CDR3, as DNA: TGTGCCAGCAGCTTAAATCGATGGGGTACTAATGAAAAACCGTTTTTT. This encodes CASSLNRWGTNEKPFF.

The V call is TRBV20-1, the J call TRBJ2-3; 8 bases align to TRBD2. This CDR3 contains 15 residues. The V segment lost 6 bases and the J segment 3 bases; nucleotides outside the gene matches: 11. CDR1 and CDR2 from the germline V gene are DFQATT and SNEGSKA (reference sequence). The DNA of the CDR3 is TGCAGTGCGCCCCTTGGCGGGGGGCCAACAGATACGCAGTATTTT. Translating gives CSAPLGGGPTDTQYF.

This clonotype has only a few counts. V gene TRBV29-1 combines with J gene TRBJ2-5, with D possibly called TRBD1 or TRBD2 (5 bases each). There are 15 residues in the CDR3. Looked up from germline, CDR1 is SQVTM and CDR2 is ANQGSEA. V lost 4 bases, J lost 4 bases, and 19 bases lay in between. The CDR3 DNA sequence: TGCAGCGTTGCCCCAACTAGATATGGGGGAGAGACCCAGTACTTC. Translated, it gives CSVAPTRYGGETQYF.

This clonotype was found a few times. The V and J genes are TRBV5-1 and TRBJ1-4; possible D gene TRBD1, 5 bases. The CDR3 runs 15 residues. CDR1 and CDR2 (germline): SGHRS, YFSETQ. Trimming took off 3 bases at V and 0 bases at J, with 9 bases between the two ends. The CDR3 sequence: CASSYGGSTNEKLFF. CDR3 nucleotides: TGCGCCAGCAGCTACGGGGGATCAACTAATGAAAAACTGTTTTTT.

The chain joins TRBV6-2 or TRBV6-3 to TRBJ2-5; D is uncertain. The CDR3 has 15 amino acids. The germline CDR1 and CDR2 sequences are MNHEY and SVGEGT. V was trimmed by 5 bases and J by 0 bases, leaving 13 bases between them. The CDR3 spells CASSHPVEYQETQYF. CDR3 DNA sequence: TGTGCCAGCAGTCACCCGGTTGAGTACCAAGAGACCCAGTACTTC.

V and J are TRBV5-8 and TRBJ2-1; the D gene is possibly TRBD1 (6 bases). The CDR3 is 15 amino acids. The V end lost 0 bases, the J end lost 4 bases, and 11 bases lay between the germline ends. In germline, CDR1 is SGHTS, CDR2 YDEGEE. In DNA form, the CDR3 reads TGTGCCAGCAGCTTGGAAGCACAGGGATACAATGAGCAGTTCTTC. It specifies CASSLEAQGYNEQFF.

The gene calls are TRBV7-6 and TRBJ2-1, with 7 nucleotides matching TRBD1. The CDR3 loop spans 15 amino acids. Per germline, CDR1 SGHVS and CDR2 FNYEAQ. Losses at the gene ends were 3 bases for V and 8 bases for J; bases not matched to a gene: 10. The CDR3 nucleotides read TGTGCCAGCAGCTTTCTGAGGGGGCCTGCGGATGAGCAGTTCTTC. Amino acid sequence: CASSFLRGPADEQFF.

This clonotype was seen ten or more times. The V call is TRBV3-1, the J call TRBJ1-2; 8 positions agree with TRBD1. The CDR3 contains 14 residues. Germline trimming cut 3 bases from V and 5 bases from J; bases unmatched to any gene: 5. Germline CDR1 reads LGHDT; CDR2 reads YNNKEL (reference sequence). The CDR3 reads CASSQGTGEYGYTF. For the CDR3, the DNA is TGTGCCAGCAGCCAGGGGACAGGAGAATATGGCTACACCTTC. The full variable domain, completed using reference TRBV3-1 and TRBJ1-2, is DTAVSQTPKYLVTQMGNDKSIKCEQNLGHDTMYWYKQDSKKFLKIMFSYNNKELIINETVPNRFSPKSPDKAHLNLHINSLELGDSAVYFCASSQGTGEYGYTFGSGTRLTVV.

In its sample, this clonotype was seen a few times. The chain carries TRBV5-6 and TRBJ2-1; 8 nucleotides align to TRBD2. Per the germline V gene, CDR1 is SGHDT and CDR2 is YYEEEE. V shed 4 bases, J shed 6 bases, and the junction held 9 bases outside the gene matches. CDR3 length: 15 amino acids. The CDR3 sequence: CASSRVTSASNEQFF. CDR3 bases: TGTGCCAGCAGCCGCGTGACTAGCGCCAGCAATGAGCAGTTCTTC.

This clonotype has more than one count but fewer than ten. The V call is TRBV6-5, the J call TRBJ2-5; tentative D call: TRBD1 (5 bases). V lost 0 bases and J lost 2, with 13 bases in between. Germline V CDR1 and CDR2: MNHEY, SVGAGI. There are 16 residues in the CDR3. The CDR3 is CASSYSGVLGQETQYF. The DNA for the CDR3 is TGTGCCAGCAGTTACTCAGGGGTTTTAGGGCAAGAGACCCAGTACTTC.

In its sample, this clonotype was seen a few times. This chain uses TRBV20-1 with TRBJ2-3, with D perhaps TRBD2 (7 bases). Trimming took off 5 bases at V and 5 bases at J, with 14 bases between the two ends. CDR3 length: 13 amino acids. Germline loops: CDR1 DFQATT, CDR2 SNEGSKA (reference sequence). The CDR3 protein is CSAARGGIDTQYF. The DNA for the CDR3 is TGCAGTGCTGCGAGGGGGGGAATAGATACGCAGTATTTT.

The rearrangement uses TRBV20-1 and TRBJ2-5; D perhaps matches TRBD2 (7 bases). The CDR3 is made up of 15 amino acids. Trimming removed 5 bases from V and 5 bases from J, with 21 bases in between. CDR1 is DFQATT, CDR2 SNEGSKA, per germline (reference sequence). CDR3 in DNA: TGCAGTGCTCAGATCGGAGGGGGGGCGGGCGAGACCCAGTACTTC. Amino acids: CSAQIGGGAGETQYF.

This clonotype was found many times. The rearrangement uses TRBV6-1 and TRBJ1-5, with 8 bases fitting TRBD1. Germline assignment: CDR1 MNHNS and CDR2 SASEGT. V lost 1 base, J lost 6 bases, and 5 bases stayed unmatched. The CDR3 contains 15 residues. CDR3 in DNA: TGTGCCAGCAGTGAAGTAGACAGGGGTGGTCAGCCCCAGCATTTT. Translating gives CASSEVDRGGQPQHF.

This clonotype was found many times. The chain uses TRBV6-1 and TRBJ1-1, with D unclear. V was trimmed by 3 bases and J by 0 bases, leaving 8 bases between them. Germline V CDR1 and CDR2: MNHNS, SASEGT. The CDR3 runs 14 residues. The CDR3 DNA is TGTGCCAGCAGTGACAATCGACTGAACACTGAAGCTTTCTTT. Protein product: CASSDNRLNTEAFF.

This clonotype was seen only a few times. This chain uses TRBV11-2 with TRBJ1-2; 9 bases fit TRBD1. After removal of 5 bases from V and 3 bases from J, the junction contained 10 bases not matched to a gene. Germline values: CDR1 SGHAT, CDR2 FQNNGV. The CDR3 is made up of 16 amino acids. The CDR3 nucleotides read TGTGCCAGCAGCCCAACCGGGACAGGGAGCTACTATGGCTACACCTTC. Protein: CASSPTGTGSYYGYTF.

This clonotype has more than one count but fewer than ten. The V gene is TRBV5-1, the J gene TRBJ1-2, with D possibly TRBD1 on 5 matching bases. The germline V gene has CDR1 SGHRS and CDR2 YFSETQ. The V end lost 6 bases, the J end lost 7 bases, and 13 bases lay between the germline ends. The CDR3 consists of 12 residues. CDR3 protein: CASTVGGVGYTF. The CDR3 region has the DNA TGCGCCAGCACCGTCGGAGGGGTTGGCTACACCTTC. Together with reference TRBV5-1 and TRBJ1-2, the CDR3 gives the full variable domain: KAGVTQTPRYLIKTRGQQVTLSCSPISGHRSVSWYQQTPGQGLQFLFEYFSETQRNKGNFPGRFSGRQFSNSRSEMNVSTLELGDSALYLCASTVGGVGYTFGSGTRLTVV.

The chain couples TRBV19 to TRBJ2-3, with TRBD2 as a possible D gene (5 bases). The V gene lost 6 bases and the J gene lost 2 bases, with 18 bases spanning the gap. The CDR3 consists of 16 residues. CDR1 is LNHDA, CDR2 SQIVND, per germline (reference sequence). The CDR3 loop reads CASSRRTGKLTDTQYF. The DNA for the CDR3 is TGTGCCAGTAGCCGCAGAACCGGGAAACTCACAGATACGCAGTATTTT.

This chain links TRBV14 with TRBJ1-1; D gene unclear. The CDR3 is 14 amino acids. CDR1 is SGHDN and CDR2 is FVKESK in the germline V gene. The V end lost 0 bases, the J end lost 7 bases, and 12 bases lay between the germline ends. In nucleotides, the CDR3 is TGTGCCAGCAGCCAAGATCTGGGAGCGGTTGAAGCTTTCTTT. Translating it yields CASSQDLGAVEAFF.

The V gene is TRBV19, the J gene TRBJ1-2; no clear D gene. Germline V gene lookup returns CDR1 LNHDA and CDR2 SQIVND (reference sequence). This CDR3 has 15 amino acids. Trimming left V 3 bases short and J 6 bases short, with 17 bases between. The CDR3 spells CASSMGRGGVNGYTF. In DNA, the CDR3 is TGTGCCAGTAGTATGGGCCGAGGCGGGGTTAATGGCTACACCTTC.

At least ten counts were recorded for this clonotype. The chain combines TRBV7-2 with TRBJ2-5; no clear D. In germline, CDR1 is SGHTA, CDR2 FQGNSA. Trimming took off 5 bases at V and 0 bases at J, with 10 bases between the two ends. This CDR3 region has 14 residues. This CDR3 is CASSPRRNQETQYF. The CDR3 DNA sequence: TGTGCCAGCAGCCCCCGACGGAACCAAGAGACCCAGTACTTC. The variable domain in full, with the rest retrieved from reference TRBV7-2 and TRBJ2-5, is GAGVSQSPSNKVTEKGKDVELRCDPISGHTALYWYRQSLGQGLEFLIYFQGNSAPDKSGLPSDRFSAERTGGSVSTLTIQRTQQEDSAVYLCASSPRRNQETQYFGPGTRLLVL.

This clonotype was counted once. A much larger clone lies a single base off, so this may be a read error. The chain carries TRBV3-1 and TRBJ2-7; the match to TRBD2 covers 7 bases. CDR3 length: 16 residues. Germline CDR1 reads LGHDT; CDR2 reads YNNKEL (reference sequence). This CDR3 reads CASGQDLNGRGDEQYF. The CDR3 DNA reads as TGTGCCAGCGGCCAAGATCTCAACGGCCGGGGGGACGAGCAGTACTTC.

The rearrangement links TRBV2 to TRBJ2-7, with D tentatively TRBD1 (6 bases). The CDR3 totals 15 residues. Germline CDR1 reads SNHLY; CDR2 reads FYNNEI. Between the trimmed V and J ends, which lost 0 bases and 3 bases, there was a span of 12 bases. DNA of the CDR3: TGTGCCAGCAGTGAAGCGCTTCTACAGGGCTACGAGCAGTACTTC. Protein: CASSEALLQGYEQYF.

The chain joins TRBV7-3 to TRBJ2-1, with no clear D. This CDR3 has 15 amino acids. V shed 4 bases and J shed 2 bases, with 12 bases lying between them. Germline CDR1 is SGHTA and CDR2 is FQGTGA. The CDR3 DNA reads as TGTGCCAGCAGCTCCGGCCCTACCCCCTACAATGAGCAGTTCTTC. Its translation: CASSSGPTPYNEQFF.

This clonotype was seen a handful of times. The CDR3 is CASSLSGLHEQFF. The CDR3 DNA reads TGTGCCAGCAGTTTATCGGGTCTTCATGAGCAGTTCTTC. The chain combines TRBV27 with TRBJ2-1; D unclear. CDR1 and CDR2 from the germline V gene are MNHEY and SMNVEV (reference sequence). Between the trimmed V and J ends, which lost 0 bases and 8 bases, there was a span of 8 bases. The CDR3 extends over 13 amino acids.

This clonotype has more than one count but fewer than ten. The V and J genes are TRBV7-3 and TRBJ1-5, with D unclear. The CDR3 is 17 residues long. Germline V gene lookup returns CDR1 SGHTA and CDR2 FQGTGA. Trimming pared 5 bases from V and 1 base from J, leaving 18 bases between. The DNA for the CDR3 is TGTGCCAGCAGCCCGGGATTGAGGGAGTTAAGCAATCAGCCCCAGCATTTT. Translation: CASSPGLRELSNQPQHF.

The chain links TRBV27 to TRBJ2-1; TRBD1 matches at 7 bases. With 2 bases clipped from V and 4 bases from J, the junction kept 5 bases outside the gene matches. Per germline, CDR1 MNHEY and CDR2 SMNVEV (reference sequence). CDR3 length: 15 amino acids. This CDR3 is CASSLEDRYYNEQFF. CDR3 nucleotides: TGTGCCAGCAGTTTAGAGGACAGGTATTACAATGAGCAGTTCTTC.